These T cell receptor beta chains were read from a single sample in a study of brain T cells in children with intractable seizures. Generated by immunoSEQ multiplex PCR, the TCRdb table keeps only in-frame clones and is missing some. The sample contains 300,000 to 400,000 clones, over 90% of which appear only once. This specimen consisted of peripheral blood, obtained 4 to 5 months after surgery. These receptors were collected from a boy under three years old with tuberous sclerosis and intractable seizures. Each CDR3 is given without its conserved first and last residue. Fields, in order: V gene, J gene, CDR3 protein.

v_call: TRBV18; j_call: TRBJ2-3; cdr3_aa: ASSLGQGSTDTQY
v_call: TRBV2; j_call: TRBJ1-2; cdr3_aa: ASSEEGTHYGYT
v_call: TRBV10-3; j_call: TRBJ1-1; cdr3_aa: ATSPGLEKTEAF
v_call: TRBV4-1; j_call: TRBJ2-1; cdr3_aa: ASSQDGLAGFYNEQF
v_call: TRBV4-2; j_call: TRBJ2-2; cdr3_aa: ASSQDWGGELF
v_call: TRBV5-4; j_call: TRBJ2-2; cdr3_aa: ASKGAPANTGELF
v_call: TRBV2; j_call: TRBJ2-5; cdr3_aa: ASRVPGHAIQETQY
v_call: TRBV27; j_call: TRBJ1-5; cdr3_aa: ASSLGPGNQPQH
v_call: TRBV19; j_call: TRBJ2-1; cdr3_aa: ASSMRLGAGSYNEQF
v_call: TRBV30; j_call: TRBJ2-7; cdr3_aa: AWSTPYEQY
v_call: TRBV5-1; j_call: TRBJ2-7; cdr3_aa: ASSVGGSFYEQY
v_call: TRBV6-5; j_call: TRBJ2-7; cdr3_aa: ASRLTGGIYEQY
v_call: TRBV5-1; j_call: TRBJ1-6; cdr3_aa: ASSLWPSQGTYNSPLH
v_call: TRBV10-3; j_call: TRBJ2-7; cdr3_aa: AISGQDYEQY
v_call: TRBV3-1/TRBV3-2; j_call: TRBJ2-1; cdr3_aa: ASSPGASSYNEQF
v_call: TRBV11-1; j_call: TRBJ2-7; cdr3_aa: ASSVPGYEQY
v_call: TRBV30; j_call: TRBJ2-7; cdr3_aa: AWSGFGEQY
v_call: TRBV12-3/TRBV12-4; j_call: TRBJ2-7; cdr3_aa: ASSPDGTDEQY
v_call: TRBV5-6; j_call: TRBJ2-3; cdr3_aa: ASSFRSPYTDTQY
v_call: TRBV29-1; j_call: TRBJ1-1; cdr3_aa: SGLQGLMNTEAF
v_call: TRBV24-1; j_call: TRBJ1-2; cdr3_aa: ATSDLGGYGYT
v_call: TRBV18; j_call: TRBJ2-5; cdr3_aa: ASSSGTPRETQY
v_call: TRBV9; j_call: TRBJ2-5; cdr3_aa: ASSVRASGRHPETQY
v_call: TRBV7-6; j_call: TRBJ2-3; cdr3_aa: ASSLGGGASNTQY
v_call: TRBV7-9; j_call: TRBJ2-1; cdr3_aa: ASSKTSGAQF
v_call: TRBV7-8; j_call: TRBJ2-3; cdr3_aa: ASSGSRATDTQY
v_call: TRBV5-1; j_call: TRBJ1-1; cdr3_aa: ASSWDGEEGTEAF
v_call: TRBV11-2; j_call: TRBJ1-5; cdr3_aa: ASSLDKGGSQPQH
v_call: TRBV6-1; j_call: TRBJ2-3; cdr3_aa: ASSEGVRGDTQY
v_call: TRBV19; j_call: TRBJ2-1; cdr3_aa: ASATRGNEQF
v_call: TRBV7-8; j_call: TRBJ1-1; cdr3_aa: ASSKQGQGGTEAF
v_call: TRBV5-5; j_call: TRBJ2-5; cdr3_aa: ASSLRLAGETQY
v_call: TRBV15; j_call: TRBJ2-7; cdr3_aa: ATSRSRDRGLYEQY
v_call: TRBV6-6; j_call: TRBJ1-1; cdr3_aa: ASSYSSRGQSTEAF
v_call: TRBV6-6; j_call: TRBJ2-3; cdr3_aa: ASSPGTDTQY
v_call: TRBV11-2; j_call: TRBJ2-1; cdr3_aa: ASSPNPRAPYNEQF
v_call: TRBV30; j_call: TRBJ2-2; cdr3_aa: AWSAGGFLRGELF
v_call: TRBV11-3; j_call: TRBJ2-3; cdr3_aa: ASSFRQGSTDTQY
v_call: TRBV23-1; j_call: TRBJ1-5; cdr3_aa: ASSTAELEPQH
v_call: TRBV7-9; j_call: TRBJ2-1; cdr3_aa: ASSPGHPNEQF
v_call: TRBV15; j_call: TRBJ1-2; cdr3_aa: ATSRDFVGQGEYGYT
v_call: TRBV7-3; j_call: TRBJ2-3; cdr3_aa: ASSPGPPLAGYGDTQY
v_call: TRBV2; j_call: TRBJ1-5; cdr3_aa: ASRYGQGINQPQH
v_call: TRBV7-9; j_call: TRBJ1-2; cdr3_aa: ASSLSPRTGGLLYGYT
v_call: TRBV6-6; j_call: TRBJ2-3; cdr3_aa: ASGGQRLASTDTQY
v_call: TRBV10-3; j_call: TRBJ1-2; cdr3_aa: AISSKPDREYYGYT
v_call: TRBV6-5; j_call: TRBJ2-2; cdr3_aa: ASSPSGSTGELF
v_call: TRBV28; j_call: TRBJ1-1; cdr3_aa: ASSYRQGIRDTEAF
v_call: TRBV13; j_call: TRBJ1-1; cdr3_aa: ASSSRGRDTEAF